This T cell receptor beta chain was sequenced for a study of beta chain features in type 1 diabetes. Study-wide results and caveats: When Type 1 diabetes patients were examined, their TCRB CDR3s proved moderately but significantly shorter in all four CD4+ subsets. Cells with high TCR expression could be over-represented when cDNA is sequenced. VDJ junctions in type 1 diabetes patients carried more deletions and fewer insertions.

Naive, central memory, regulatory and stem cell-like memory cells within the CD4+ compartment were sorted using CD45RO/CCR7/CD25/CD127/CD95/CD27. Investigators reverse transcribed all isolated RNA, so they sequenced expressed TCRB transcripts. Regulatory, naive and central memory T cell samples averaged approximately 3.9 million reads. This table comes from immunoSEQ multiplex PCR, and its TCRdb copy is limited to in-frame clones, with some not included. The sample contains 600,000 or so clones, more than 12% of which appear only once. This clone was counted a few times. Its matching antigen is unknown. This CDR3 is 14 amino acids long. CDR1 and CDR2 (germline): MGHRA, YSYEKL. The V gene lost 1 base and the J gene lost 3 bases, with 10 bases spanning the gap.

Material for sequencing was naive CD4+ T cells from blood. The chain combines TRBV4-1 with TRBJ2-7, with D uncertain. The sequence came from a man aged 18-30 years with type 1 diabetes. CDR3 sequence reads: CASSQVVIYYEQYF. In DNA, the CDR3 is TGCGCCAGCAGCCAAGTGGTAATCTACTACGAGCAGTACTTC.